The 23 T cell receptor beta chains listed next were all sequenced from one sample in a study of cytomegalovirus exposure and HLA in healthy donors. With 60 Vbeta and 13 Jbeta primers, the PCR was carried out. The method was immunoSEQ multiplex PCR; TCRdb's version includes in-frame clones alone and lacks a portion of them. The sample yields around 130,000 clones, around 73% seen once. Sequencing input: PBMCs. The receptors originated from a middle-aged man in good health and CMV-seronegative.

The CDR3 DNA reads as TGTGCCAGCAGCCGGCTAGGAGCAACTAATGAAAAACTGTTTTTT. The encoded protein is CASSRLGATNEKLFF. The chain uses TRBV7-9 and TRBJ1-4; D call uncertain. The ends were cut back, 5 bases at V and 0 bases at J, with 10 bases in the middle. CDR1 and CDR2 (germline): SEHNR, FQNEAQ (reference sequence). This CDR3 is built from 15 residues.

This chain links TRBV6-5 with TRBJ1-2, with no clear D. Germline V gene lookup returns CDR1 MNHEY and CDR2 SVGAGI. Trimming removed 6 bases from V and 6 bases from J, with 17 bases in between. CDR3 size: 14 residues. For the CDR3, the DNA is TGTGCCAGCAGCAGTGCCGGGGAACTAGATGGCTACACCTTC. This codes for CASSSAGELDGYTF.

This rearrangement joins TRBV2 to TRBJ2-1; TRBD2 matches at 12 bases. This CDR3 has 15 amino acids. V trimming: 5 bases; J trimming: 2 bases; junction bases outside the gene matches: 1. Looked up from germline, CDR1 is SNHLY and CDR2 is FYNNEI. CDR3 DNA: TGTGCCAGCAGTAGACTAGCGGGAGCCTACAATGAGCAGTTCTTC. This codes for CASSRLAGAYNEQFF. Full variable domain (missing parts from reference TRBV2 and TRBJ2-1): EPEVTQTPSHQVTQMGQEVILRCVPISNHLYFYWYRQILGQKVEFLVSFYNNEISEKSEIFDDQFSVERPDGSNFTLKIRSTKLEDSAMYFCASSRLAGAYNEQFFGPGTRLTVL.

A few counts support this clone. The chain combines TRBV2 with TRBJ1-5; D is uncertain. The CDR3 sequence is 13 residues long. The V end was cut by 4 bases, the J end by 5 bases, with 9 bases between. Looked up from germline, CDR1 is SNHLY and CDR2 is FYNNEI. CDR3 in DNA: TGTGCCAGCAGTGCCCGGGGAGATCAGCCCCAGCATTTT. Protein: CASSARGDQPQHF.

In this sample, this clone turned up a few times. This chain links TRBV5-1 with TRBJ2-6; unclear D gene. The CDR3 consists of 15 residues. Germline lookup yields CDR1 SGHRS and CDR2 YFSETQ. V was pared by 0 bases and J by 0 bases, with 4 bases between. For the CDR3, the DNA is TGCGCCAGCAGCTTGGACAGCTCTGGGGCCAACGTCCTGACTTTC. Encoded protein: CASSLDSSGANVLTF. Supplemented by reference TRBV5-1 and TRBJ2-6, the full variable domain reads KAGVTQTPRYLIKTRGQQVTLSCSPISGHRSVSWYQQTPGQGLQFLFEYFSETQRNKGNFPGRFSGRQFSNSRSEMNVSTLELGDSALYLCASSLDSSGANVLTFGAGSRLTVL.

The rearrangement joins TRBV6-5 to TRBJ1-2; 7 positions agree with TRBD1. Germline lookup yields CDR1 MNHEY and CDR2 SVGAGI. J was trimmed by 10 bases and V by 7 bases; bases with no gene match: 9. The CDR3 spans 12 residues. The CDR3 sequence is CASTTTGSLYTF. The CDR3, as DNA: TGTGCCAGCACTACGACAGGGAGTCTCTACACCTTC.

This clone was seen just once. This rearrangement joins TRBV10-3 to TRBJ2-2, with D maybe TRBD2 (6 bases). V was cut by 0 bases and J by 6 bases, with 17 bases left in between. The germline V gene has CDR1 ENHRY and CDR2 SYGVKD. This CDR3 has 17 residues. CDR3 DNA sequence: TGTGCCATCAGTGAGTCAGCGGAGGGAGTTCGGCCCGGGGAGCTGTTTTTT. This sequence encodes CAISESAEGVRPGELFF.

The CDR3 is CASSLEGLDNEQFF. The CDR3 DNA reads TGCGCCAGCAGCTTGGAGGGACTAGACAATGAGCAGTTCTTC. The J gene is TRBJ2-1, the V gene TRBV5-1; 8 bases are a match to TRBD2. The V and J ends lost 0 bases and 5 bases, in that order; junction bases with no gene match: 1. From germline, CDR1 is SGHRS and CDR2 YFSETQ. The CDR3 has 14 residues.

This clone was picked up a small number of times. The chain links TRBV5-1 to TRBJ2-5; D uncertain. Trimming shortened V by 5 bases and J by 1 base, and 15 bases separated the two germline ends. Per the germline V gene, CDR1 is SGHRS and CDR2 is YFSETQ. The CDR3 is 15 residues long. The CDR3 spells CASSQTTSAQETQYF. CDR3 bases: TGCGCCAGCAGTCAGACGACTTCCGCCCAAGAGACCCAGTACTTC.

The chain is built from TRBV5-1 and TRBJ2-1; the match to TRBD2 covers 14 bases. V was clipped by 0 bases and J by 2 bases; unmatched bases: 1. Germline V gene sequence: CDR1 SGHRS, CDR2 YFSETQ. This CDR3 has 17 amino acids. CDR3 nucleotides: TGCGCCAGCAGCTTGGCGGGACTAGCGGGAGCCTACAATGAGCAGTTCTTC. The encoded protein is CASSLAGLAGAYNEQFF.

This clone was counted only a few times. The V call is TRBV7-9, the J call TRBJ2-2; D is unclear. In germline, CDR1 is SEHNR, CDR2 FQNEAQ (reference sequence). Trimming removed 10 bases from V and 3 bases from J, with 15 bases in between. The CDR3 is 14 amino acids. CDR3 nucleotide sequence: TGTGCCATATTAAAGCTAGTCTACACCGGGGAGCTGTTTTTT. It codes for CAILKLVYTGELFF.

This chain links TRBV7-6 with TRBJ1-1; D unresolved. V lost 1 base, J lost 1 base, and 7 bases lay in between. The CDR3 runs 14 residues. Germline values: CDR1 SGHVS, CDR2 FNYEAQ. The CDR3 region is CASSLGSRNTEAFF. The CDR3 nucleotides read TGTGCCAGCAGCTTAGGGAGTCGGAACACTGAAGCTTTCTTT.

V usage is TRBV15 and J usage is TRBJ2-7; D perhaps matches TRBD1 (8 bases). The CDR3 runs 15 residues. The germline CDR1 and CDR2 sequences are LNHNV and YYDKDF (reference sequence). V lost 5 bases and J lost 3, with 17 bases in between. This CDR3 reads CATSQAGQENYEQYF. The CDR3, as DNA: TGTGCCACCAGCCAAGCGGGACAGGAGAACTACGAGCAGTACTTC.

This chain uses TRBV6-1 with TRBJ2-5; D uncertain. V gave up 0 bases and J gave up 1 base, with 9 bases separating them. The germline gives CDR1 MNHNS, CDR2 SASEGT. CDR3 length equals 15 residues. CDR3 in amino acids: CASSEAWAVQETQYF. The DNA of the CDR3 is TGTGCCAGCAGTGAAGCGTGGGCTGTCCAAGAGACCCAGTACTTC.

This chain links TRBV4-3 with TRBJ1-6; D uncertain. CDR3 length: 16 amino acids. The germline gives CDR1 LGHNA, CDR2 YSLEER. Trimming pared 0 bases from V and 0 bases from J, leaving 6 bases between. CDR3 sequence: CASSQDSSSYNSPLHF. CDR3 coding DNA: TGCGCCAGCAGCCAAGATTCTAGCTCCTATAATTCACCCCTCCACTTT.

The chain employs TRBV19 and TRBJ1-1; tentatively, D is TRBD1 (5 bases). Trimming stripped 7 bases from V and 5 bases from J, with 17 bases between. Germline V gene data show CDR1 as LNHDA and CDR2 as SQIVND (reference sequence). The CDR3 consists of 14 residues. CDR3 amino acids: CASIGDGGVTEAFF. CDR3 coding DNA: TGTGCCAGTATCGGGGACGGGGGGGTTACTGAAGCTTTCTTT.

The chain joins TRBV11-1 to TRBJ2-7, with a possible D match to TRBD1 (5 bases). The CDR3 is 13 amino acids. The germline CDR1 and CDR2 sequences are SGHAT and FQDESV (reference sequence). V was shortened by 1 base and J by 4 bases, with 8 bases between the two germline ends. The CDR3 region has the DNA TGTGCCAGCAGCTTAGGTAGGGGTTACGAGCAGTACTTC. This translates into CASSLGRGYEQYF.

The chain couples TRBV18 to TRBJ2-7; weak D call: TRBD2 (6 bases). This CDR3 region has 14 residues. Per the germline V gene, CDR1 is KGHSH and CDR2 is LQKENI. Trimming removed 5 bases from V and 3 bases from J, with 14 bases in between. The DNA for the CDR3 is TGTGCCAGCTCAAGATTGGGGGGAAACTACGAGCAGTACTTC. Translated, it gives CASSRLGGNYEQYF.

The J gene is TRBJ2-7, the V gene TRBV19, with TRBD1 identical over 7 bases. The CDR3 has 13 residues. Germline-derived CDR1 and CDR2 are LNHDA and SQIVND (reference sequence). J was trimmed by 2 bases and V by 4 bases; bases with no gene match: 2. The DNA of the CDR3 is TGTGCCAGTAGTAGGGACAGAACCTACGAGCAGTACTTC. Amino acids: CASSRDRTYEQYF.

The rearrangement links TRBV19 to TRBJ1-5; 8 bases are shared with TRBD1. Looked up from germline, CDR1 is LNHDA and CDR2 is SQIVND (reference sequence). This CDR3 spans 16 amino acids. V shed 3 bases, J shed 1 base, and the junction held 5 bases outside the gene matches. CDR3 coding DNA: TGTGCCAGTAGTATGCAGGGGGCCGGCAGCAATCAGCCCCAGCATTTT. It encodes CASSMQGAGSNQPQHF.

The J gene is TRBJ2-2, the V gene TRBV7-3, with 15 positions matching TRBD2. Losses at the gene ends were 4 bases for V and 7 bases for J; bases not matched to a gene: 4. Germline values: CDR1 SGHTA, CDR2 FQGTGA. The CDR3 spans 16 residues. CDR3 in amino acids: CASSSGLAGGGGELFF. For the CDR3, the DNA is TGTGCCAGCAGCTCGGGACTAGCGGGAGGTGGCGGGGAGCTGTTTTTT.

In this sample, this clone turned up a few times. This chain links TRBV2 with TRBJ1-5, with 7 bases aligning to TRBD1. Germline loops: CDR1 SNHLY, CDR2 FYNNEI. The trim removed 6 bases at V and 7 bases at J, leaving 9 bases unmatched. The CDR3 length is 14 residues. In DNA, the CDR3 is TGTGCCAGCAGCCGACAGGGTGAGATACAGCCCCAGCATTTT. Translation: CASSRQGEIQPQHF.

The chain links TRBV5-3 to TRBJ2-5; the D is unclear. Matching the DNA end better, TRBJ2-7 makes the J call doubtful. TRBV5-3 falls under the ORF class, with uncertain function. The CDR3 covers 14 residues. In DNA, the CDR3 is TGTGCCAGAAGCTTGGACCGGTACTCCTACGAGCAGTACTTC. Its translation is CARSLDRYSYEQYF.